The clone carrying this T cell receptor (beta chain) was recorded only once. As yet, its antigen is unknown. The data were obtained in a study of shared clonotypes between healthy human individuals. Study information: The plates for each donor numbered three CD4 naive, three CD4 memory, two CD8 naive and one CD8 memory. Study-wide findings and caveats: There were few donors, and this limited the genetic and exposure-history diversity represented. Incompleteness in sorted-subset sequencing, despite large depth, was shown by rarefaction.

Genomic DNA of every subset was divided equally among multiple immunoSEQ plates. The table came from immunoSEQ multiplex PCR; TCRdb's copy has only in-frame clones and leaves some out. The sample shows about 960,000 clones, over 75% of them seen only once. V shed 4 bases and J shed 0 bases, with 13 bases lying between them. There are 16 residues in the CDR3. CDR1 and CDR2 from the germline V gene are SGHDT and YYEEEE. The sequenced material came from memory CD4+ T cells sorted from blood. The sample's subset: CD45RA-negative fraction. The source of this sequence is a man younger than 30 in good health. V gene TRBV5-6 combines with J gene TRBJ2-2; D is uncertain. The CDR3 here is CASSRTIDSNTGELFF. In DNA, the CDR3 is TGTGCCAGCAGCCGCACGATTGACTCGAACACCGGGGAGCTGTTTTTT.